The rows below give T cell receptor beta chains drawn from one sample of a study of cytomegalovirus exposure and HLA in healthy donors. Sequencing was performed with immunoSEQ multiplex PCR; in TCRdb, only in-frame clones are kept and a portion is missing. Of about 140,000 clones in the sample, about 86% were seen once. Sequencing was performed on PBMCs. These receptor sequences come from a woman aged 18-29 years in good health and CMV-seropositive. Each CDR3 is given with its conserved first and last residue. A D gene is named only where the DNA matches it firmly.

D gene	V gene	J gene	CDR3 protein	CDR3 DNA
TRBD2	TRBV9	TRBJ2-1	CASSVVLAGLNEQFF	TGTGCCAGCAGCGTAGTCCTAGCGGGGCTTAATGAGCAGTTCTTC
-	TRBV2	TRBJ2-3	CASIFWPDTQYF	TGTGCCAGCATCTTTTGGCCAGATACGCAGTATTTT
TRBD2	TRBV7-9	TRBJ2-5	CASMQLAAWETQYF	TGTGCCAGCATGCAACTAGCGGCCTGGGAGACCCAGTACTTC
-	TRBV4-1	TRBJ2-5	CASSQDPGQETQYF	TGCGCCAGCAGCCAAGATCCCGGTCAAGAGACCCAGTACTTC
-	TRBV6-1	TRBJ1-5	CASSVQGNQPQHF	TGTGCCAGCAGTGTACAGGGTAATCAGCCCCAGCATTTT
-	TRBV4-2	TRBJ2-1	CASSLAPGVGNEQFF	TGTGCCAGCAGCTTGGCACCGGGGGTCGGCAATGAGCAGTTCTTC
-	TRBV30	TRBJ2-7	CAWRQGSYEQYF	TGTGCCTGGAGACAGGGCTCCTACGAGCAGTACTTC
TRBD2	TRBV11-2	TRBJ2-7	CASTWGGSYEQYF	TGTGCCAGCACCTGGGGGGGATCCTACGAGCAGTACTTC
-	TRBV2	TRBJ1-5	CASGEGNQPQHF	TGTGCCAGCGGGGAGGGCAATCAGCCCCAGCATTTT
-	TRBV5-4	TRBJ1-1	CASSLAVNTEAFF	TGTGCCAGCAGCTTGGCTGTGAACACTGAAGCTTTCTTT
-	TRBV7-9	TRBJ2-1	CASSFGVVSYNEQFF	TGTGCCAGCAGCTTCGGGGTAGTCTCCTACAATGAGCAGTTCTTC